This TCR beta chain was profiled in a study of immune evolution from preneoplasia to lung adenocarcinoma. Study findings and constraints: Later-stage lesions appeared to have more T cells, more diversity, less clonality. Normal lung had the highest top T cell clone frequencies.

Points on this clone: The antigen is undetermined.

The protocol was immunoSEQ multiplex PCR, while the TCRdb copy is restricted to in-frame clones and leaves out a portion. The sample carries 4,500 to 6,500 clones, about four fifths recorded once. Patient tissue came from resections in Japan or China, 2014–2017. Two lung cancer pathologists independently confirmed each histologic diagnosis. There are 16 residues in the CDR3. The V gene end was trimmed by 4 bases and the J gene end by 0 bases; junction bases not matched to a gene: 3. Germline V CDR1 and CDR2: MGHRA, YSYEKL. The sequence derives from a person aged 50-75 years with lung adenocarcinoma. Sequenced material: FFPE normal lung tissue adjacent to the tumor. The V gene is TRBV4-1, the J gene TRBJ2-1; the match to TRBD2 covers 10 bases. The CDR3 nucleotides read TGCGCCAGCAGCCCCCGGACTAGCGGCTCCTACAATGAGCAGTTCTTC. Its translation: CASSPRTSGSYNEQFF.